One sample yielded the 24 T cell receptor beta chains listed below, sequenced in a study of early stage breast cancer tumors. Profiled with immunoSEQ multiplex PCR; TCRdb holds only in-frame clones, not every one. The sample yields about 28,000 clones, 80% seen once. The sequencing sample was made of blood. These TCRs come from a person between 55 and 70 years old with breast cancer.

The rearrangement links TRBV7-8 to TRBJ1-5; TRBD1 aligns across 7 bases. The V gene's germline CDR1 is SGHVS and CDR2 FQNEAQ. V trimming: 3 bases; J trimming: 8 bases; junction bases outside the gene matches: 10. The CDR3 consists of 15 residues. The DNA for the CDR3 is TGTGCCAGCAGCTTTAAGGGGGCCCGCGTGGAGCCCCAGCATTTT. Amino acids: CASSFKGARVEPQHF. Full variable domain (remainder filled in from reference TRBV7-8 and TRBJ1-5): GAGVSQSPRYKVAKRGQDVALRCDPISGHVSLFWYQQALGQGPEFLTYFQNEAQLDKSGLPSDRFFAERPEGSVSTLKIQRTQQEDSAVYLCASSFKGARVEPQHFGDGTRLSIL.

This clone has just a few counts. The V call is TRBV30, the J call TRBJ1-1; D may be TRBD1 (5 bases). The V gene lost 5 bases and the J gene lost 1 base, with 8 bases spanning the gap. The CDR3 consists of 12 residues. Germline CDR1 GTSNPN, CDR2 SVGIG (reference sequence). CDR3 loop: CAWYRRNTEAFF. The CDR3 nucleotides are TGTGCCTGGTACAGGAGGAACACTGAAGCTTTCTTT.

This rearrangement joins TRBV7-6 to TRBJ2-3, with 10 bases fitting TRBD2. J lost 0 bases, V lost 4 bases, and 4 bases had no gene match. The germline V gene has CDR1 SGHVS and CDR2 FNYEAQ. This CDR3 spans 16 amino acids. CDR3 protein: CASSSLAGGSTDTQYF. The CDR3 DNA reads TGTGCCAGCAGCTCATTAGCGGGAGGCAGCACAGATACGCAGTATTTT.

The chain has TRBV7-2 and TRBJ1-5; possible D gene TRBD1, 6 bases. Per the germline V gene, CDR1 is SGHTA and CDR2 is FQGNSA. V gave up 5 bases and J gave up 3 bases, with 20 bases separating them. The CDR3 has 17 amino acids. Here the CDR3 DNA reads TGTGCCAGCAGCCCTGTGGGGGGGCCGTCGACCAATCAGCCCCAGCATTTT. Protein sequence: CASSPVGGPSTNQPQHF.

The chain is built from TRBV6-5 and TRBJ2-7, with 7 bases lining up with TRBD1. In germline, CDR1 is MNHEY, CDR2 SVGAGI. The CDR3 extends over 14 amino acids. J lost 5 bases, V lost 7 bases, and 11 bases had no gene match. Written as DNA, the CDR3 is TGTGCCAGCACCCGAACAGGGGTGGTTAACGAGCAGTACTTC. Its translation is CASTRTGVVNEQYF.

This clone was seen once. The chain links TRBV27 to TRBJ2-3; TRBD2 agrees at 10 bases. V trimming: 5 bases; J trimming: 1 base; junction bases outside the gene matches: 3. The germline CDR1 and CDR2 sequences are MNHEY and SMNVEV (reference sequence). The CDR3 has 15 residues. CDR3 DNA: TGTGCCAGCAGTCTCAGCGGGAGGGGCACAGATACGCAGTATTTT. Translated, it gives CASSLSGRGTDTQYF.

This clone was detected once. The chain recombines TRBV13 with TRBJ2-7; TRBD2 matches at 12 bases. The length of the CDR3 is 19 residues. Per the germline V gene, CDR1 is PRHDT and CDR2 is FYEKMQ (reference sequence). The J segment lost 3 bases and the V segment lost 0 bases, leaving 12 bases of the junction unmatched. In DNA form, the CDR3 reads TGTGCCAGCAGCTTAGGCCTCGGGACTAGCGGGCCGGGCCGCTACGAGCAGTACTTC. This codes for CASSLGLGTSGPGRYEQYF.

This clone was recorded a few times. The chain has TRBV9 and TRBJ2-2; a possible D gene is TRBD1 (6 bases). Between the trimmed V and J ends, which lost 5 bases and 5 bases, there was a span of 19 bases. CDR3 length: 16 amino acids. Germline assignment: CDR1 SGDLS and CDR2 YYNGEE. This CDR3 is CASSEQTGMRTGELFF. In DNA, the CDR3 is TGTGCCAGCAGTGAGCAGACAGGTATGAGGACCGGGGAGCTGTTTTTT. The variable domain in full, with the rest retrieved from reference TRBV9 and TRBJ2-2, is DSGVTQTPKHLITATGQRVTLRCSPRSGDLSVYWYQQSLDQGLQFLIQYYNGEERAKGNILERFSAQQFPDLHSELNLSSLELGDSALYFCASSEQTGMRTGELFFGEGSRLTVL.

CDR3 residues: CAWSVRGIWQETQYF. CDR3 DNA sequence: TGTGCCTGGAGTGTAAGGGGGATTTGGCAAGAGACCCAGTACTTC. The chain recombines TRBV30 with TRBJ2-5; a weak D match, TRBD1 (6 bases). Per the germline V gene, CDR1 is GTSNPN and CDR2 is SVGIG (reference sequence). There are 15 residues in the CDR3. V gave up 0 bases and J gave up 2 bases, with 13 bases separating them.

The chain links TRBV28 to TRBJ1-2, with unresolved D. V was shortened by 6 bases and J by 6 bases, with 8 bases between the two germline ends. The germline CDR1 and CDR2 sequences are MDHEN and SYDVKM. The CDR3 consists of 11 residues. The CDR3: CASSPSDGYTF. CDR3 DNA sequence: TGTGCCAGCAGCCCATCGGATGGCTACACCTTC.

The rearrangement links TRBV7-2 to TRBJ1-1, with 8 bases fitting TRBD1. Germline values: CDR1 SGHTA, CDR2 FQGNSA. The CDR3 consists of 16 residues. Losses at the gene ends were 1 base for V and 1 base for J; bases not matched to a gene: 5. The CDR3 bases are TGTGCCAGCAGCTTAGACACCGGGACAGGGAACACTGAAGCTTTCTTT. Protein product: CASSLDTGTGNTEAFF. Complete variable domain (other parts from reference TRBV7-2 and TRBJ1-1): GAGVSQSPSNKVTEKGKDVELRCDPISGHTALYWYRQSLGQGLEFLIYFQGNSAPDKSGLPSDRFSAERTGGSVSTLTIQRTQQEDSAVYLCASSLDTGTGNTEAFFGQGTRLTVV.

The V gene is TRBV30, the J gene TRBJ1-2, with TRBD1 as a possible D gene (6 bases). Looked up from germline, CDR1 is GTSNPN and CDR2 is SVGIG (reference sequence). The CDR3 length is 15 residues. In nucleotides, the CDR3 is TGTGCACGAAACAGGGATTCGGCCCCTAACTATGGCTACACCTTC. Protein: CARNRDSAPNYGYTF.

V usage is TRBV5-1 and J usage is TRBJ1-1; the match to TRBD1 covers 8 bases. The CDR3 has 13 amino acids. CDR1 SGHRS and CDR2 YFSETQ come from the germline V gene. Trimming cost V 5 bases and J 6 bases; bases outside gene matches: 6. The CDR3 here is CASRAGGEAEAFF. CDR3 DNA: TGCGCCAGCAGGGCAGGGGGCGAGGCTGAAGCTTTCTTT.

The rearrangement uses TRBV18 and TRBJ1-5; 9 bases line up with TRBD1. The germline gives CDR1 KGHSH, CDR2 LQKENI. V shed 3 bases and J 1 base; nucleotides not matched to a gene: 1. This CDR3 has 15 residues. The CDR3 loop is CASSPGTGSNQPQHF. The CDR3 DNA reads TGTGCCAGCTCACCCGGGACAGGGAGCAATCAGCCCCAGCATTTT. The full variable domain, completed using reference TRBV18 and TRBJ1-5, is NAGVMQNPRHLVRRRGQEARLRCSPMKGHSHVYWYRQLPEEGLKFMVYLQKENIIDESGMPKERFSAEFPKEGPSILRIQQVVRGDSAAYFCASSPGTGSNQPQHFGDGTRLSIL.

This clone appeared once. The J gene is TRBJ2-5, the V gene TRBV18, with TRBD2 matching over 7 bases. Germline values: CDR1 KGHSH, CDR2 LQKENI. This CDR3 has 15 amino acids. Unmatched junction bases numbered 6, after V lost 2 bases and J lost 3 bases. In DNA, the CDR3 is TGTGCCAGCTCACCATTAGGCAGCGGGGAAGAGACCCAGTACTTC. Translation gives CASSPLGSGEETQYF.

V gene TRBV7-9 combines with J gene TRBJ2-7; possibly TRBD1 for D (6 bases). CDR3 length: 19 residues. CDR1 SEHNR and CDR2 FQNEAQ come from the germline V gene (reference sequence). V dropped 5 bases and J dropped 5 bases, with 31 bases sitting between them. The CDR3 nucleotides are TGTGCCAGCAGCCCCCAGTTAGCTCTCCTAGCCTCAGGGGAAAACGAGCAGTACTTC. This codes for CASSPQLALLASGENEQYF.

CDR3 bases: TGTGCCAGCAGCACAAGTCGTTCTGGAAACACCATATATTTT. Amino acids: CASSTSRSGNTIYF. This chain links TRBV7-8 with TRBJ1-3; D is unresolved. The V gene's germline CDR1 is SGHVS and CDR2 FQNEAQ. CDR3 size: 14 residues. Trimming left V 5 bases short and J 1 base short, with 9 bases between.

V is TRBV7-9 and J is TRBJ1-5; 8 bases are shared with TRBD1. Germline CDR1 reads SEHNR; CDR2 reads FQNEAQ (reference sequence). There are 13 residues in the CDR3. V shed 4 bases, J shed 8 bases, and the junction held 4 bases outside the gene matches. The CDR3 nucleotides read TGTGCCAGCAGCTCGGACAGGGCGAAGCCCCAGCATTTT. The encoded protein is CASSSDRAKPQHF.

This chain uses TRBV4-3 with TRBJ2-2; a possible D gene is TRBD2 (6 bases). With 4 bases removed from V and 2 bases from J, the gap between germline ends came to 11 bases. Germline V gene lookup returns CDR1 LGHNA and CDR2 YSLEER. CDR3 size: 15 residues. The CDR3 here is CASSPGTLNTGELFF. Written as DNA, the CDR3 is TGCGCCAGCAGCCCCGGGACTCTAAACACCGGGGAGCTGTTTTTT.

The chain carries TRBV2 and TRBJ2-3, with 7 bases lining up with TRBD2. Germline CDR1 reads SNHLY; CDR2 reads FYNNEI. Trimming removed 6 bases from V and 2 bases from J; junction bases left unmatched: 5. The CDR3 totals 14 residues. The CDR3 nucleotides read TGTGCCAGCAGCCTAGCGGTACCCACAGATACGCAGTATTTT. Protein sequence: CASSLAVPTDTQYF.

CDR3 sequence (DNA): TGCGCCAGCACTAGTACAAAAGGGGGACGGGAGACCCAGTACTTC. Translating gives CASTSTKGGRETQYF. The chain couples TRBV5-1 to TRBJ2-5; D might be TRBD1 (6 bases). The germline gives CDR1 SGHRS, CDR2 YFSETQ. The CDR3 runs 15 residues. The V gene lost 6 bases and the J gene lost 5 bases, with 20 bases spanning the gap.

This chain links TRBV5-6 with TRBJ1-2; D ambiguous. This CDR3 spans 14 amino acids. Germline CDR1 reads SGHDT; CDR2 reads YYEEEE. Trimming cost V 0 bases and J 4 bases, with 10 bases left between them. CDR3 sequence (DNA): TGTGCCAGCAGCTTGGAAACCGTCAGCTATGGCTACACCTTC. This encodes CASSLETVSYGYTF.

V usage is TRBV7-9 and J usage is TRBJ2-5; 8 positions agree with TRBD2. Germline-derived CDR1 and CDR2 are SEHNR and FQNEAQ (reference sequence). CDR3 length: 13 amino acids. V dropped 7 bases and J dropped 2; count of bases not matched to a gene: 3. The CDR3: CASTGLAQETQYF. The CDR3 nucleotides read TGTGCCAGCACCGGACTAGCACAAGAGACCCAGTACTTC. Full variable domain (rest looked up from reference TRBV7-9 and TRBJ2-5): DTGVSQNPRHKITKRGQNVTFRCDPISEHNRLYWYRQTLGQGPEFLTYFQNEAQLEKSRLLSDRFSAERPKGSFSTLEIQRTEQGDSAMYLCASTGLAQETQYFGPGTRLLVL.

The CDR3 sequence: CASSPGLAGSDEQFF. CDR3 nucleotides: TGTGCCAGCAGTCCCGGACTAGCGGGGTCGGATGAGCAGTTCTTC. The chain joins TRBV6-5 to TRBJ2-1, with 12 nucleotides matching TRBD2. V dropped 5 bases and J dropped 8; count of bases not matched to a gene: 7. The CDR3 spans 15 residues. CDR1 is MNHEY and CDR2 is SVGAGI in the germline V gene.